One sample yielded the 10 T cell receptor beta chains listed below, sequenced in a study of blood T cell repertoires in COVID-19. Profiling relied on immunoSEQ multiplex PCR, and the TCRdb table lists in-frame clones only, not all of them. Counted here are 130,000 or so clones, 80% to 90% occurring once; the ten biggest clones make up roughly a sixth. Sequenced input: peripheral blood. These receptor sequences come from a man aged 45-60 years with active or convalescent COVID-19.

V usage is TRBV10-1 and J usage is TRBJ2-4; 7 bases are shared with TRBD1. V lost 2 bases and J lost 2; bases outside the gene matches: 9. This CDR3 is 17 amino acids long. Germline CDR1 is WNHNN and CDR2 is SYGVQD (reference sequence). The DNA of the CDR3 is TGCGCCAGCAGTGAGATGCACAGGGGTTTGACCAAAAACATTCAGTACTTC. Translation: CASSEMHRGLTKNIQYF.

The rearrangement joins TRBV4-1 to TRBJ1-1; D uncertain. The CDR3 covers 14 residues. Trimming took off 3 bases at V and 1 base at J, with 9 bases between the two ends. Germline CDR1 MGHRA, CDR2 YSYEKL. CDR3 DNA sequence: TGCGCCAGCAGCCAGAGGGCCGAGAACACTGAAGCTTTCTTT. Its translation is CASSQRAENTEAFF.

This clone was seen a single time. CDR3 in amino acids: CASSPLAPGQLNQPQHF. CDR3 in DNA: TGTGCCAGCAGTCCACTCGCGCCGGGACAGTTAAATCAGCCCCAGCATTTT. V is TRBV27 and J is TRBJ1-5; 7 nucleotides line up with TRBD1. Germline values: CDR1 MNHEY, CDR2 SMNVEV (reference sequence). J lost 4 bases, V lost 5 bases, and 14 bases had no gene match. CDR3 length: 17 residues.

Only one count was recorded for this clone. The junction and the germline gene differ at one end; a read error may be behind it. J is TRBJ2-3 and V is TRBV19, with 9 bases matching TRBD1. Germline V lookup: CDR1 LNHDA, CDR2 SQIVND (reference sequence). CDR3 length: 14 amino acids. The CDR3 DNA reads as TGTGCCGGTAGGACAGGGGCTAGCACAGATACGCAGTATTTT. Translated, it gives CAGRTGASTDTQYF.

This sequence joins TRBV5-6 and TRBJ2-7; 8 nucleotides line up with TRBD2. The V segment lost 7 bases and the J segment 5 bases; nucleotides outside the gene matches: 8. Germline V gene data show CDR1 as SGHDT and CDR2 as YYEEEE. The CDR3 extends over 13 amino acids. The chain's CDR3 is CASLLAGGDEQYF. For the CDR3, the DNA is TGTGCCAGCCTACTCGCGGGAGGAGACGAGCAGTACTTC. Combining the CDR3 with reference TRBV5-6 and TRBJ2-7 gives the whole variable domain DAGVTQSPTHLIKTRGQQVTLRCSPKSGHDTVSWYQQALGQGPQFIFQYYEEEERQRGNFPDRFSGHQFPNYSSELNVNALLLGDSALYLCASLLAGGDEQYFGPGTRLTVT.

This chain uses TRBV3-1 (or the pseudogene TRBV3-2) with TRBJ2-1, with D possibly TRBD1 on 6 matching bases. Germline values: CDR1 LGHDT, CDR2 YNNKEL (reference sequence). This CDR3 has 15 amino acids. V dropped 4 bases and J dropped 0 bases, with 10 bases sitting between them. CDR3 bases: TGTGCCAGCAGCCGTAGACAGGCCTCCTACAATGAGCAGTTCTTC. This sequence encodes CASSRRQASYNEQFF.

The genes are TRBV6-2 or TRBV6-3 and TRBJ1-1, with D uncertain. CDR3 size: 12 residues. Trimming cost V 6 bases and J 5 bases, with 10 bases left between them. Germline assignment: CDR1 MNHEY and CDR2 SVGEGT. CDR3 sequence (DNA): TGTGCCAGCAGCCGCGGGAGGACTGAAGCTTTCTTT. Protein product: CASSRGRTEAFF.

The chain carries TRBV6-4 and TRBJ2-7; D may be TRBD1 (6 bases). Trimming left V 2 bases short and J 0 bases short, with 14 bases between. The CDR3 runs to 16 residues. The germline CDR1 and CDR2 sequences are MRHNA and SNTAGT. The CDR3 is CASSDPTNRASYEQYF. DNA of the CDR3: TGTGCCAGCAGTGACCCGACGAACAGGGCCTCCTACGAGCAGTACTTC.

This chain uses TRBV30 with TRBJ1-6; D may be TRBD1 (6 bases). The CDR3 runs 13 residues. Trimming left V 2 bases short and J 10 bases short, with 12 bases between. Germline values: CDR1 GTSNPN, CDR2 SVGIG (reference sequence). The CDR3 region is CAWSWQGQSPLHF. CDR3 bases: TGTGCCTGGAGTTGGCAGGGACAATCACCCCTCCACTTT.

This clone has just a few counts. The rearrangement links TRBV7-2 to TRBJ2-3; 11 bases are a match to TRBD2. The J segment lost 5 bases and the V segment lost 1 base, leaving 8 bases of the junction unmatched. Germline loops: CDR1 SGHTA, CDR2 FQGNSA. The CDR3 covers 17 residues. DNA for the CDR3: TGTGCCAGCAGCTTAGTCGTAGCGGGAGGGCCATTAGATACGCAGTATTTT. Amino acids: CASSLVVAGGPLDTQYF. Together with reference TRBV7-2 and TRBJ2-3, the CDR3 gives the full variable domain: GAGVSQSPSNKVTEKGKDVELRCDPISGHTALYWYRQSLGQGLEFLIYFQGNSAPDKSGLPSDRFSAERTGGSVSTLTIQRTQQEDSAVYLCASSLVVAGGPLDTQYFGPGTRLTVL.